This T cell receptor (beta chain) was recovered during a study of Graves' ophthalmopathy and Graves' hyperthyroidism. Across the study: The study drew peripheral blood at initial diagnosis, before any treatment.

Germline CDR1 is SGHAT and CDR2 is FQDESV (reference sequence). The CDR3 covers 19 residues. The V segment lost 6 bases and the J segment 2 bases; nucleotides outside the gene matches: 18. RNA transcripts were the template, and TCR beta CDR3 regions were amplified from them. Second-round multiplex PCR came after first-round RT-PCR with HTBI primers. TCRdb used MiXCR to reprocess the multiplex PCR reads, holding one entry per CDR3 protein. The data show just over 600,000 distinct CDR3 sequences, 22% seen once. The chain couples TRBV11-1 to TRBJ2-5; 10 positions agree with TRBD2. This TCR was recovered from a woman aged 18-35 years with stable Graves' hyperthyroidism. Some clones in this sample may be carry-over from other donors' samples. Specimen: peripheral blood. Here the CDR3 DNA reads TGTGCCAGCAGTTTCATTGGACTAGCGGCCACCGGCACACAAGAGACCCAGTACTTC. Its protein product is CASSFIGLAATGTQETQYF. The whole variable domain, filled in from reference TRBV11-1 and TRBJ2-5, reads EAEVAQSPRYKITEKSQAVAFWCDPISGHATLYWYRQILGQGPELLVQFQDESVVDDSQLPKDRFSAERLKGVDSTLKIQPAELGDSAMYLCASSFIGLAATGTQETQYFGPGTRLLVL.